The next 6 T cell receptor beta chains were all read from a single sample in a study of shared clonotypes between healthy human individuals. Libraries were prepared by immunoSEQ multiplex PCR; TCRdb keeps only in-frame clonotypes and omits some of them. Here the sample spans a few million clones, just over 90% being singletons. The specimen sequenced was naive CD4+ T cells from PBMCs. Subset: CD45RA+ positively selected. The receptors originated from a young man in good health. Some clones in this sample may be carry-over from other donors' samples.

As regards this clone: The sample has other DNA sequences that encode this CDR3 too. V usage is TRBV7-2 and J usage is TRBJ2-1; 7 nucleotides line up with TRBD2. CDR3 size: 13 residues. The junction had 5 bases not matched to a gene; V was cut back by 5 bases and J by 7 bases. Germline CDR1 is SGHTA and CDR2 is FQGNSA. CDR3 sequence reads: CASSRGRVNEQFF. Here the CDR3 DNA reads TGTGCCAGCAGCCGGGGGAGGGTTAATGAGCAGTTCTTC.

Points on this clone: Other DNA sequences from this sample encode an identical CDR3 as well. The rearrangement uses TRBV18 and TRBJ2-2; 12 nucleotides agree with TRBD2. Per germline, CDR1 KGHSH and CDR2 LQKENI. This CDR3 has 16 amino acids. J gave up 3 bases and V 6 bases, and 5 bases lay outside the gene matches. CDR3 amino acids: CASSPPSGRDTGELFF. In DNA, the CDR3 is TGTGCCAGCTCTCCCCCTAGCGGGAGGGACACCGGGGAGCTGTTTTTT.

The genes are TRBV5-1 and TRBJ2-3, with 10 bases matching TRBD2. CDR1 and CDR2 (germline): SGHRS, YFSETQ. CDR3 length equals 15 residues. V trimming: 4 bases; J trimming: 4 bases; junction bases outside the gene matches: 6. Written as DNA, the CDR3 is TGCGCCAGCAGCCCGGTAGCGGGAGGCTCAGATACGCAGTATTTT. It encodes CASSPVAGGSDTQYF.

The chain employs TRBV28 and TRBJ2-2; D might be TRBD1 or TRBD2, each matching 6 bases. CDR3 size: 17 residues. Trimming cost V 8 bases and J 5 bases, with 24 bases left between them. The V gene's germline CDR1 is MDHEN and CDR2 SYDVKM. In DNA form, the CDR3 reads TGTGCCAGCGGACCCCTACCAAGGGGGGATCTAACCGGGGAGCTGTTTTTT. Protein sequence: CASGPLPRGDLTGELFF. Together with reference TRBV28 and TRBJ2-2, the CDR3 gives the full variable domain: DVKVTQSSRYLVKRTGEKVFLECVQDMDHENMFWYRQDPGLGLRLIYFSYDVKMKEKGDIPEGYSVSREKKERFSLILESASTNQTSMYLCASGPLPRGDLTGELFFGEGSRLTVL.

The genes are TRBV10-1 and TRBJ2-7; 8 bases align to TRBD1. This CDR3 is built from 15 residues. CDR1 is WNHNN, CDR2 SYGVQD, per germline (reference sequence). The V and J ends lost 10 bases and 0 bases, in that order; junction bases with no gene match: 11. The CDR3, as DNA: TGCGCCACCCGATTCGGGACAGGTTTCTCCTACGAGCAGTACTTC. It yields the protein CATRFGTGFSYEQYF.

Written as DNA, the CDR3 is TGTGCCAGCAGCTTGCATGGACTAGCGGCGGATGAGCAGTTCTTC. Its translation is CASSLHGLAADEQFF. The chain links TRBV7-9 to TRBJ2-1, with 10 bases matching TRBD2. Germline CDR1 SEHNR, CDR2 FQNEAQ (reference sequence). After removal of 3 bases from V and 8 bases from J, the junction contained 7 bases not matched to a gene. There are 15 residues in the CDR3.